These 2 T cell receptor beta chains were sequenced from one sample in a study of somatic mutations in cytotoxic T cells in rheumatoid arthritis. Sequencing was performed with immunoSEQ multiplex PCR; in TCRdb, only in-frame clones are kept and a portion is missing. The data show more than 35,000 clones, with about 80% seen just once and about 3.2% held by the top ten. The material sequenced was CD8+ T cells sorted from blood. These receptors all stem from a middle-aged man in good health.

This chain links TRBV4-3 with TRBJ2-7; 7 bases map to TRBD1. Germline loops: CDR1 LGHNA, CDR2 YSLEER. The CDR3 is made up of 15 amino acids. V shed 4 bases and J 2 bases; nucleotides not matched to a gene: 8. CDR3 sequence: CASSLSGTAPYEQYF. The CDR3 coding sequence is TGCGCCAGCAGCCTATCCGGGACAGCCCCCTACGAGCAGTACTTC.

The chain has TRBV28 and TRBJ2-7; 8 bases fit TRBD2. V lost 1 base, J lost 5 bases, and 7 bases stayed unmatched. Germline values: CDR1 MDHEN, CDR2 SYDVKM. This CDR3 spans 15 amino acids. The CDR3 loop is CASSLSKRELHEQYF. The CDR3 DNA reads as TGTGCCAGCAGTTTATCGAAGCGGGAGCTCCACGAGCAGTACTTC.